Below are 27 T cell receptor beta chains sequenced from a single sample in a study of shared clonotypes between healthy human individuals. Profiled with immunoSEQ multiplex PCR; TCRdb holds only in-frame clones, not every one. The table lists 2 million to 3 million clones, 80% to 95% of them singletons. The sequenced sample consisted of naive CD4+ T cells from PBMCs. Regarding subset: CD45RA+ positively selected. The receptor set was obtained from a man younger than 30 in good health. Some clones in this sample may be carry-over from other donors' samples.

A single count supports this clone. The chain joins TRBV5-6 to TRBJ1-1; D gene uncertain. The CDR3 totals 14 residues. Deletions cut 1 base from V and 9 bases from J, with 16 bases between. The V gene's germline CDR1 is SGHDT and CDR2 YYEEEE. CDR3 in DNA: TGTGCCAGCAGCTTGCGAGAGGGCGTCCCCCAAGCTTTCTTT. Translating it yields CASSLREGVPQAFF. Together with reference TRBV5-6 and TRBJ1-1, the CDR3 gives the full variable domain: DAGVTQSPTHLIKTRGQQVTLRCSPKSGHDTVSWYQQALGQGPQFIFQYYEEEERQRGNFPDRFSGHQFPNYSSELNVNALLLGDSALYLCASSLREGVPQAFFGQGTRLTVV.

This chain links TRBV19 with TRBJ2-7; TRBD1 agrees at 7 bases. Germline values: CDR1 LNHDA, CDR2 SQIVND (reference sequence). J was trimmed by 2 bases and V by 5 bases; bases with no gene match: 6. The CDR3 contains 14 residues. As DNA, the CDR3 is TGTGCCAGTAGTCCCAGGGGGAATCCCTACGAGCAGTACTTC. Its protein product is CASSPRGNPYEQYF.

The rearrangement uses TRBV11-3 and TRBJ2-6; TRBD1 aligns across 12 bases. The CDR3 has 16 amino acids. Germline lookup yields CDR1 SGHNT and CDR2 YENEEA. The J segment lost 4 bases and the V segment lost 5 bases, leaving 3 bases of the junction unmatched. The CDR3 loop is CASSAGQGAGANVLTF. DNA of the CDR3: TGTGCCAGCAGCGCGGGACAGGGGGCAGGGGCCAACGTCCTGACTTTC.

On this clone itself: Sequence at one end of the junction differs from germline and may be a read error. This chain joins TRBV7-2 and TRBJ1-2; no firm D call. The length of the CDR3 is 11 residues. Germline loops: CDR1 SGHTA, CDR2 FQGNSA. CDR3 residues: CASSLRRNDYF. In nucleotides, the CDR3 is TGTGCCAGCAGCTTAAGGCGGAACGATTACTTC.

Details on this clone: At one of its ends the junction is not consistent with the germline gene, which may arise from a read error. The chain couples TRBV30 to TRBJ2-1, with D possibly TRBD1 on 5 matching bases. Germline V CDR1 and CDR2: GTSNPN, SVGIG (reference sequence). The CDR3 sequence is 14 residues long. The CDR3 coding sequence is TGTGCCTGGAGCATAAATCCCAGGGTCGGGCAATGGATCTTC. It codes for CAWSINPRVGQWIF.

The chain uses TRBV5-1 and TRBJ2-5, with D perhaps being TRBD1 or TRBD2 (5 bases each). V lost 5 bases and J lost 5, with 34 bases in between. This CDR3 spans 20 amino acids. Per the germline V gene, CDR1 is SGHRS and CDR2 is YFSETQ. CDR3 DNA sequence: TGCGCCAGCAGGGACGGTGGGGACGAGATGGCGGCTGACCCCTGGGAGACCCAGTACTTC. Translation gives CASRDGGDEMAADPWETQYF.

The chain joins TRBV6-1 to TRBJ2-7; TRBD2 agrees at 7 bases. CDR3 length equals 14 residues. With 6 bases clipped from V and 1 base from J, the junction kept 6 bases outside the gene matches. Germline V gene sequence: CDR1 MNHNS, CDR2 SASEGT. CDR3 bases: TGTGCCAGCAGAGTTGGGGGGGGGTCCTACGAGCAGTACTTC. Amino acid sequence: CASRVGGGSYEQYF.

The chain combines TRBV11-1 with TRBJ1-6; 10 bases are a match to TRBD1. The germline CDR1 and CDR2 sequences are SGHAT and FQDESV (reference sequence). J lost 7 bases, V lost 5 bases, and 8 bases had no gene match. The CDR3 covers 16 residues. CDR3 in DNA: TGTGCCAGCAGCCTCACCCGGGACAGGGGAAATTCACCCCTCCACTTT. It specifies CASSLTRDRGNSPLHF. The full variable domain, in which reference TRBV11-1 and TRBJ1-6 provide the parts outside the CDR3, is EAEVAQSPRYKITEKSQAVAFWCDPISGHATLYWYRQILGQGPELLVQFQDESVVDDSQLPKDRFSAERLKGVDSTLKIQPAELGDSAMYLCASSLTRDRGNSPLHFGNGTRLTVT.

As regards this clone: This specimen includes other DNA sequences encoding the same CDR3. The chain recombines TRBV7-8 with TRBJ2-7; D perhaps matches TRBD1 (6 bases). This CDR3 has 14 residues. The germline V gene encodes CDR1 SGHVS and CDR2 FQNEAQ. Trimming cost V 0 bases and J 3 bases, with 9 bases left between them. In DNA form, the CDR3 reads TGTGCCAGCAGCTTAGCAGGCAGGGGCTACGAGCAGTACTTC. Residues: CASSLAGRGYEQYF.

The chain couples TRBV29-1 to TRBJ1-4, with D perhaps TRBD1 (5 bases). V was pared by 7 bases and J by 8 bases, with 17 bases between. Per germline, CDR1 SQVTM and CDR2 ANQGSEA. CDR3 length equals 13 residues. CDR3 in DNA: TGCAGCGCCCGAAGGCGGGGCAGCGAAAAACTGTTTTTT. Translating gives CSARRRGSEKLFF. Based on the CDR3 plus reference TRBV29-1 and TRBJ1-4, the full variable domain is SAVISQKPSRDICQRGTSLTIQCQVDSQVTMMFWYRQQPGQSLTLIATANQGSEATYESGFVIDKFPISRPNLTFSTLTVSNMSPEDSSIYLCSARRRGSEKLFFGSGTQLSVL.

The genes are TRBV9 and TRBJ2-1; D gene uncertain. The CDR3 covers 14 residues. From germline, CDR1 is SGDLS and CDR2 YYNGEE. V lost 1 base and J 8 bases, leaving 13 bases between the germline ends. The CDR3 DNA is TGTGCCAGCAGCGTAAAAGATACAAGACATGAGCAGTTCTTC. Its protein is CASSVKDTRHEQFF.

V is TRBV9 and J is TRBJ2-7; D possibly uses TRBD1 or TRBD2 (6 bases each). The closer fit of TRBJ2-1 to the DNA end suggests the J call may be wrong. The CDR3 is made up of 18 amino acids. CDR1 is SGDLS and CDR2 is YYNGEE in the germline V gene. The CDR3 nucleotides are TGTGCCAGCAGCGCCCAGGGGAGGAGGGCGGGCGGCTACAATGAGCAGTTCTTC. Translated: CASSAQGRRAGGYNEQFF.

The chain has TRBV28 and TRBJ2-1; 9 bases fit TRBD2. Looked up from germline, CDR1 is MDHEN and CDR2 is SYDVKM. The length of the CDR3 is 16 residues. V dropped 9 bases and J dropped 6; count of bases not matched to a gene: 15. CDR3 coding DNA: TGTGCCAGTACCTCCGTGGTGACTAGCGGACGCAATGAGCAGTTCTTC. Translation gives CASTSVVTSGRNEQFF.

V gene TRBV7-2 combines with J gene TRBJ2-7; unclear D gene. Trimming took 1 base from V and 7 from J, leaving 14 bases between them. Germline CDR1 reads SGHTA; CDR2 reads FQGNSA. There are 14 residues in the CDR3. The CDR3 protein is CASSLVVSAEEQYF. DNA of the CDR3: TGTGCCAGCAGCTTAGTGGTGTCTGCTGAGGAGCAGTACTTC.

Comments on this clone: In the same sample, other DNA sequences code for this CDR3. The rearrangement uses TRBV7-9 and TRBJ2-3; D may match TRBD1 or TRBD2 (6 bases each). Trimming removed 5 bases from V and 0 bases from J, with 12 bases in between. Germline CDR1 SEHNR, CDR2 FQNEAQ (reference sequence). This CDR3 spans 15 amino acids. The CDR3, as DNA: TGTGCCAGCAGCCCCACAGGGACTAGCACAGATACGCAGTATTTT. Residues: CASSPTGTSTDTQYF.

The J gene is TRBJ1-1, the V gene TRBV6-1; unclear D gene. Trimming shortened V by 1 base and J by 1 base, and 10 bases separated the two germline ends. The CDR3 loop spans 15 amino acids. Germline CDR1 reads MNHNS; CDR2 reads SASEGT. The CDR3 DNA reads TGTGCCAGCAGTGAAGTTTCTGGTACGAACACTGAAGCTTTCTTT. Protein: CASSEVSGTNTEAFF.

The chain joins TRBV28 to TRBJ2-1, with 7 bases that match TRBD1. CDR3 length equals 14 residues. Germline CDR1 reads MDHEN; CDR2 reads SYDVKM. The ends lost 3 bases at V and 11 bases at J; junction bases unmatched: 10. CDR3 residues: CASSFYFKQGKQFF. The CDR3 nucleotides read TGTGCCAGCAGTTTTTACTTTAAACAGGGGAAGCAGTTCTTC.

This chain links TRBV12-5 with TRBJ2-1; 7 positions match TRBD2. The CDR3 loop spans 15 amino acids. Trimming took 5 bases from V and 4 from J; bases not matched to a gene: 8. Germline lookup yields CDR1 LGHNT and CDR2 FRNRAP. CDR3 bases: TGTGCTAGTGGTGGCCGGGACTACCCTTACAATGAGCAGTTCTTC. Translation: CASGGRDYPYNEQFF.

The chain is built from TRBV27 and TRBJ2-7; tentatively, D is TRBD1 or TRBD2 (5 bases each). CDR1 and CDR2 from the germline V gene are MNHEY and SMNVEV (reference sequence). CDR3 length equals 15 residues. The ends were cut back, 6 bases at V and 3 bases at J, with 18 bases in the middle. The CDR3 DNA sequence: TGTGCCAGCAGCAGAAACCGGGACGGAGTCTACGAGCAGTACTTC. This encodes CASSRNRDGVYEQYF.

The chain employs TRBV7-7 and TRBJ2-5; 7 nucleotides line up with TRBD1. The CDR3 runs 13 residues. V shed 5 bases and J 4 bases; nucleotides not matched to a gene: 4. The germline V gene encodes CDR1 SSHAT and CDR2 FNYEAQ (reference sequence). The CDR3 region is CASSLYRGETQYF. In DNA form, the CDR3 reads TGTGCCAGCAGCCTTTACAGGGGAGAGACCCAGTACTTC.

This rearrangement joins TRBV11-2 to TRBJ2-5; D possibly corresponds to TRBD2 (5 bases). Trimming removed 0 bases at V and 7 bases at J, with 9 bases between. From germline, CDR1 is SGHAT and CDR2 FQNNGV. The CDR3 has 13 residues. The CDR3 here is CASSLELEGTQYF. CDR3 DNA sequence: TGTGCCAGCAGCTTAGAACTAGAGGGGACCCAGTACTTC.

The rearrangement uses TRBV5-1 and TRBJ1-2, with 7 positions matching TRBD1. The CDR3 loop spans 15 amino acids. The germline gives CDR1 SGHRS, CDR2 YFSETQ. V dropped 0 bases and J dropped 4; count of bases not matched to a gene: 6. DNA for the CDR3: TGCGCCAGCAGCTTGGATACGACAGGGAGCTATGGCTACACCTTC. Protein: CASSLDTTGSYGYTF.

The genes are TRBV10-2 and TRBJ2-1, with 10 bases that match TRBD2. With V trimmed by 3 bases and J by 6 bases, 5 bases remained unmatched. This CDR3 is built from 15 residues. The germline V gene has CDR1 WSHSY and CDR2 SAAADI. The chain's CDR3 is CASSDGRTSGNEQFF. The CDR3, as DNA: TGCGCCAGCAGTGACGGTAGGACTAGCGGCAATGAGCAGTTCTTC.

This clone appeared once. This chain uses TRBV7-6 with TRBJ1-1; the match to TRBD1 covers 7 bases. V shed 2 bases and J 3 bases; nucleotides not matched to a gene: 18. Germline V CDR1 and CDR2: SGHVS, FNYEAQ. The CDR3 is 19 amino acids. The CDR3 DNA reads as TGTGCCAGCAGCTTATTTGGACAGGACCCTCGAGGAAGGGACACTGAAGCTTTCTTT. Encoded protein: CASSLFGQDPRGRDTEAFF. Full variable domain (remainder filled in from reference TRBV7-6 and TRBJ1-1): GAGVSQSPRYKVTKRGQDVALRCDPISGHVSLYWYRQALGQGPEFLTYFNYEAQQDKSGLPNDRFSAERPEGSISTLTIQRTEQRDSAMYRCASSLFGQDPRGRDTEAFFGQGTRLTVV.

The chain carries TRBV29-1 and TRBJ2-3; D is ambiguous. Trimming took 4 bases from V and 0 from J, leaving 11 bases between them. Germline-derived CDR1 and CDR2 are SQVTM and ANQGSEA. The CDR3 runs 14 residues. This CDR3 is CSVGFRVSTDTQYF. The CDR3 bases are TGCAGCGTTGGGTTTAGGGTTAGCACAGATACGCAGTATTTT.

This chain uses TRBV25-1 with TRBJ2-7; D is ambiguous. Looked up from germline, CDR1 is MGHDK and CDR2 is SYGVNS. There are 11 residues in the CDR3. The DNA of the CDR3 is TGTGCTCTCTCGCCATCCTACGAGCAGTACTTC. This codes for CALSPSYEQYF.

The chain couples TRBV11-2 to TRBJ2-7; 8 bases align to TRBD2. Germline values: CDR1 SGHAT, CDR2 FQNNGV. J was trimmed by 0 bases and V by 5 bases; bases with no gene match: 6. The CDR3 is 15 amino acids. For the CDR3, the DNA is TGTGCCAGCAGCCGAACTAGCGGTGGCTCCTACGAGCAGTACTTC. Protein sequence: CASSRTSGGSYEQYF.